The T cell receptor (beta chain) described here comes from a study of beta chain features in type 1 diabetes. With regard to this clone: Its target is not known.

Based on CD45RO/CCR7/CD25/CD127/CD95/CD27, CD4+ regulatory, stem cell-like memory, naive and central memory cells were sorted. Regarding the study as a whole: VDJ junctions from patients with type 1 diabetes contained fewer insertions and more deletions. For Type 1 diabetes patients, all four CD4+ subsets carried TCRB CDR3s that were moderately but significantly shorter.

Every bit of the isolated RNA underwent reverse transcription, so sequencing read expressed TCRB transcripts. Profiled with immunoSEQ multiplex PCR; TCRdb holds only in-frame clones, not every one. The sample carries around 690,000 clones, roughly 12% recorded once. This CDR3 is 15 amino acids long. Germline V gene lookup returns CDR1 KGHSH and CDR2 LQKENI. The V end lost 0 bases, the J end lost 3 bases, and 10 bases lay between the germline ends. The chain uses TRBV18 and TRBJ2-3; D not certain. Sequencing input: naive CD4+ T cells from blood. This receptor was obtained from a man younger than 40 with type 1 diabetes. DNA of the CDR3: TGTGCCAGCTCACCACCGTCAACAGAAACAGATACGCAGTATTTT. Amino acid sequence: CASSPPSTETDTQYF.